This T cell receptor beta chain was captured by sequencing in a study of spatial heterogeneity in lung cancer. Whole-study results and caveats: For expanded intratumoral alpha and beta TCRs, counts tracked tumor mutation counts. Ubiquitous expanded TCR counts tracked ubiquitous nonsynonymous mutations; regional expanded TCR counts tracked regional nonsynonymous mutations.

As for time point: sample taken at primary tumor resection. Germline values: CDR1 MDHEN, CDR2 SYDVKM. V was trimmed by 4 bases and J by 4 bases, leaving 15 bases between them. The CDR3 has 15 amino acids. Via MiXCR, TCRdb re-called the 5' RACE reads, giving one row per CDR3 protein. The sample holds around 4,000 distinct CDR3 sequences, around 8% seen once. This clonotype is labeled as medium-sized. Its specificity is unknown. The clonotype was recovered from a male donor with early-stage non-small cell lung cancer. This sample comprised lung tumor tissue, obtained at surgery. The chain carries TRBV28 and TRBJ2-3; possibly TRBD1 or TRBD2 for D (5 bases each). The CDR3 reads CASSWSAQGADTQYF. The CDR3 DNA reads TGTGCCAGCAGTTGGAGCGCGCAGGGAGCAGATACGCAGTATTTT.